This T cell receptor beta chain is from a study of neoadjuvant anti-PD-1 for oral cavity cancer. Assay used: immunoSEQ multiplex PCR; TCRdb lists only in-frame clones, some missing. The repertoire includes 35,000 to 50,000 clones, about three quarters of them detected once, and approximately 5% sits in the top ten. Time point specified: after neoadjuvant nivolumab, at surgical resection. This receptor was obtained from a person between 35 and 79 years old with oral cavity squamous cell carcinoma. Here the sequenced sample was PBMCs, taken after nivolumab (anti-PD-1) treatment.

CDR3 protein: CASSLYPQGRGQPQHF. As DNA, the CDR3 is TGTGCCAGCAGTTTATACCCACAGGGTAGGGGGCAGCCCCAGCATTTT. This chain connects TRBV28 to TRBJ1-5, with a weak D call TRBD1 (6 bases). V lost 1 base and J 7 bases, leaving 17 bases between the germline ends. In germline, CDR1 is MDHEN, CDR2 SYDVKM. The CDR3 totals 16 residues.